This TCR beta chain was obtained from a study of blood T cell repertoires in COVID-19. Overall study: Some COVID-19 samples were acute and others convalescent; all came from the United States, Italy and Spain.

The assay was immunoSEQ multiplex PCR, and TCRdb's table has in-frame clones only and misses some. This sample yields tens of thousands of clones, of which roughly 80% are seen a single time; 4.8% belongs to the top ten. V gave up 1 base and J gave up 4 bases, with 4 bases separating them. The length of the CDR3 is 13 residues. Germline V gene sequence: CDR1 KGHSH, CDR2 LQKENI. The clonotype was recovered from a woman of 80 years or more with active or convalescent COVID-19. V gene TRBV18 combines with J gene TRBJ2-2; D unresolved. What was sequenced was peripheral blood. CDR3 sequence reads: CASSPRSTGELFF. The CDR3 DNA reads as TGTGCCAGCTCACCACGTAGCACCGGGGAGCTGTTTTTT.